Listed here is a single TCR beta chain. In its sample, this clone was seen once. This clone's antigen is unknown. No base-level quality is on record; no much larger clone is a single base apart. This entry is derived from a study of blood T cell repertoires in COVID-19 (dated by TCRdb to the early 2020s). The study in broad terms: Collaborator samples came from the United States, Italy and Spain and covered acute and convalescent phases of COVID-19. Deeply sampled blood TCRbeta repertoires from subjects exposed to, actively infected with, or recovered from COVID-19 were included in the dataset. Sample metadata almost always included a de-identified subject ID, COVID-19 status, age in years and sex. A freely available public database, intended as a resource for researchers studying the immune response to SARS-CoV-2, is where the repertoires were released. Where available, HLA class I and class II types were taken from metadata supplied by the sample provider and were not determined by assay-based typing. The prospective study material was composed of cDNA or gDNA derived from T cells, B-cell-depleted T cells, or PBMCs. Samples came from the ongoing ImmuneRACE study (first 160 participants) plus 1,254 subjects from 6 global collaborators.

General conclusions and limits of the study: Clinical and demographic metadata were provided uncurated, with the amount varying by source and participant.

The immunoSEQ Assay, a bias-controlled multiplex PCR, was used to amplify TCRbeta CDR3 regions from genomic DNA. In the paper's pipeline: The number of nucleated cells in each sample was estimated from the amplification of reference gene primers within the assay. To quantify the absolute abundance of each unique TCRbeta CDR3 rearrangement, sequence reads were collapsed and filtered. Productive Simpson clonality was computed per sample as the square root of Simpson's diversity index over productive rearrangements. Held by TCRdb, this immuneACCESS table contains in-frame sequences only and omits some clones. Under half of the omission traces to an unresolved V gene where checked; the cause of the rest is unknown. The V and J calls and the clone size are those of that table, but D and trimming were determined from the DNA. Recorded for this sample are about 250,000 clones; around four fifths of them occurred a single time. 4% of the sample rests with the top ten.

The trim is 7 bases for V and 4 bases for J, with a gap of 16 bases between the germline ends. There are 13 amino acids in the CDR3, from cysteine to phenylalanine inclusive. The kept DNA is CDR3 alone, 39 bases in frame from the first base. CDR1 and CDR2 (SQVTM, ANQGSEA) derive from the germline V gene. The collaborating institutions used their own protocols to collect whole blood in K2EDTA tubes. For TCRbeta analysis, collaborators shipped samples as frozen whole blood, isolated PBMCs, or DNA extracted from either of those sample types. Sequencing used peripheral blood. The clonotype comes from a woman between 40 and 50 years old with active or convalescent COVID-19. The chain was built from TRBV29-1 and TRBJ1-1; TRBD1 is possibly the D segment (5 matching bases). CDR3 protein: CSADTTGGTEAFF. The nucleotide sequence reads TGCAGCGCCGACACGACCGGGGGCACTGAAGCTTTCTTT.